The 14 T cell receptor beta chains listed next were all sequenced from one sample in a study of blood T cells in healthy people across ages. Primed by a sample-barcoded 5' primer and a J-beta primer mix, a second PCR proceeded for about 6 to 11 cycles. TCRdb reprocessed the 5' RACE reads with MiXCR, giving one entry per CDR3 protein. This table has 800,000 to 950,000 distinct CDR3 sequences, around 49% appearing once. What was sequenced was blood. Receptor source: a man younger than 45 in good health.

In DNA, the CDR3 is TGCAGTGCAAGGGACGGCCTATACACAGATACGCAGTATTTT. Translating it yields CSARDGLYTDTQYF. The rearrangement uses TRBV20-1 and TRBJ2-3; either TRBD1 or TRBD2 may supply D (5 bases each). The CDR3 is 14 amino acids. The germline V gene has CDR1 DFQATT and CDR2 SNEGSKA (reference sequence). The germline V and J ends were trimmed by 6 bases and 2 bases, with 15 bases remaining between them.

The CDR3: CASSPGARTEAFF. The CDR3 DNA follows: TGTGCCAGCAGTCCCGGGGCTCGGACTGAAGCTTTCTTT. The chain links TRBV6-5 to TRBJ1-1; tentatively, D is TRBD1 (5 bases). Germline V gene sequence: CDR1 MNHEY, CDR2 SVGAGI. The CDR3 runs to 13 residues. V gave up 5 bases and J gave up 5 bases, with 12 bases separating them.

The table lists this clonotype with a few counts. This sequence joins TRBV13 and TRBJ2-1; no firm D call. With 4 bases removed from V and 3 bases from J, the gap between germline ends came to 10 bases. Germline-derived CDR1 and CDR2 are PRHDT and FYEKMQ (reference sequence). The CDR3 runs 14 residues. The CDR3 reads CASSSIQLYNEQFF. Here the CDR3 DNA reads TGTGCCAGCAGCTCCATACAACTCTACAATGAGCAGTTCTTC.

The J gene is TRBJ2-3, the V gene TRBV20-1; 10 bases fit TRBD1. This CDR3 has 15 amino acids. V was clipped by 4 bases and J by 4 bases; unmatched bases: 8. The V gene's germline CDR1 is DFQATT and CDR2 SNEGSKA (reference sequence). CDR3 bases: TGCAGTGCTAAATTTGACAGGGGGCTCGCAGATACGCAGTATTTT. It specifies CSAKFDRGLADTQYF.

In its sample, this clonotype was seen a few times. The chain joins TRBV12-3 or TRBV12-4 to TRBJ2-3, with D possibly matching TRBD1 (6 bases). V was pared by 5 bases and J by 6 bases, with 12 bases between. The CDR3 extends over 13 amino acids. Written as DNA, the CDR3 is TGTGCCAGCAGTAGCAACAGGGAGGATACGCAGTATTTT. Protein product: CASSSNREDTQYF.

In this sample, this clonotype turned up a few times. The V call is TRBV6-2 or TRBV6-3, the J call TRBJ2-5; TRBD1 or TRBD2 may be the D gene (5 bases each). Germline-derived CDR1 and CDR2 are MNHEY and SVGEGT. This CDR3 comprises 14 residues. V dropped 2 bases and J dropped 1 base, with 8 bases sitting between them. The CDR3 region has the DNA TGTGCCAGCAGTTACATCGGGGCCCAAGAGACCCAGTACTTC. Amino acid sequence: CASSYIGAQETQYF.

The V call is TRBV6-1, the J call TRBJ2-1, with TRBD2 matching over 10 bases. V was clipped by 8 bases and J by 10 bases; unmatched bases: 14. Germline CDR1 MNHNS, CDR2 SASEGT. The CDR3 is made up of 15 amino acids. The CDR3 sequence: CASVQPTSGLCEQFF. The CDR3 DNA reads as TGTGCCAGCGTTCAACCGACTAGCGGGTTATGCGAGCAGTTCTTC.

The rearrangement links TRBV7-9 to TRBJ1-2; D not certain. From germline, CDR1 is SEHNR and CDR2 FQNEAQ (reference sequence). Trimming removed 2 bases at V and 7 bases at J, with 11 bases between. The CDR3 contains 13 residues. CDR3 amino acids: CASSLINEGGYTF. CDR3 in DNA: TGTGCCAGCAGCTTAATTAACGAAGGTGGCTACACCTTC.

V gene TRBV7-3 combines with J gene TRBJ1-1, with TRBD1 matching 9 bases. Losses at the gene ends were 3 bases for V and 5 bases for J; bases not matched to a gene: 4. This CDR3 has 14 residues. CDR1 and CDR2 from the germline V gene are SGHTA and FQGTGA. The CDR3 protein is CASSFRGQGTEAFF. The CDR3 DNA reads as TGTGCCAGCAGCTTCAGGGGACAGGGAACTGAAGCTTTCTTT.

The chain couples TRBV7-9 to TRBJ2-1, with D perhaps matching TRBD2 (6 bases). Trimming took off 1 base at V and 10 bases at J, with 20 bases between the two ends. The CDR3 sequence is 16 residues long. Germline CDR1 is SEHNR and CDR2 is FQNEAQ (reference sequence). DNA for the CDR3: TGTGCCAGCAGCTTAGACCTCGGGGGTACCCTTGGCGAGCAGTTCTTC. Translated: CASSLDLGGTLGEQFF.

V gene TRBV27 combines with J gene TRBJ2-3; D might be TRBD2 (5 bases). Germline V gene sequence: CDR1 MNHEY, CDR2 SMNVEV (reference sequence). The ends were cut back, 7 bases at V and 2 bases at J, with 10 bases in the middle. The CDR3 has 13 residues. Here the CDR3 DNA reads TGTGCCAGCACGGACTTACCCACAGATACGCAGTATTTT. Its protein is CASTDLPTDTQYF.

The chain has TRBV14 and TRBJ2-3; 7 bases agree with TRBD1. Germline trimming cut 4 bases from V and 2 bases from J; bases unmatched to any gene: 12. Per the germline V gene, CDR1 is SGHDN and CDR2 is FVKESK. The CDR3 contains 17 residues. The DNA of the CDR3 is TGTGCCAGCAGCCGGGGACGCCGGGACAGCTACACAGATACGCAGTATTTT. Amino acid sequence: CASSRGRRDSYTDTQYF.

The chain employs TRBV28 and TRBJ2-3; no clear D gene. Trimming took off 1 base at V and 5 bases at J, with 10 bases between the two ends. CDR3 length: 14 amino acids. CDR1 is MDHEN, CDR2 SYDVKM, per germline. CDR3 residues: CASSLSSPVDTQYF. The CDR3 nucleotides are TGTGCCAGCAGTTTATCCTCCCCGGTAGATACGCAGTATTTT.

The V call is TRBV10-3, the J call TRBJ2-3, with TRBD1 identical over 10 bases. Germline CDR1 and CDR2: ENHRY and SYGVKD. V dropped 7 bases and J dropped 4; count of bases not matched to a gene: 8. This CDR3 has 15 residues. The DNA for the CDR3 is TGTGCCATCAAGGACAGGGGGGGAATATCAGATACGCAGTATTTT. Its translation is CAIKDRGGISDTQYF.